Each of the 14 T cell receptor beta chains below was sequenced from the same sample in a study of T-cell memory formation after mild COVID-19. TCRdb used MiXCR to reprocess the 5' RACE reads, holding one entry per CDR3 protein. The sample holds about 250,000 distinct CDR3 sequences, roughly 17% seen once. Sequencing was carried out using PBMCs or a T cell subset sorted from them (not recorded which). All receptors derive from a man aged 18 to 35 who had mild COVID-19 (a few samples of this study predate the infection). Cell type and time point are not known.

The chain is built from TRBV7-9 and TRBJ1-2; the D is unclear. V was cut by 1 base and J by 2 bases, with 17 bases left in between. The germline CDR1 and CDR2 sequences are SEHNR and FQNEAQ (reference sequence). CDR3 size: 17 residues. The CDR3 sequence: CASSLGHPGVGNYGYTF. The CDR3 region has the DNA TGTGCCAGCAGCTTAGGCCACCCCGGAGTAGGGAACTATGGCTACACCTTC.

The J gene is TRBJ2-3, the V gene TRBV9; D not resolved. V was cut by 0 bases and J by 2 bases, with 4 bases left in between. CDR1 is SGDLS, CDR2 YYNGEE, per germline. CDR3 length: 13 amino acids. CDR3 sequence reads: CASSVDLTDTQYF. The DNA of the CDR3 is TGTGCCAGCAGCGTAGACCTCACAGATACGCAGTATTTT.

Note on this clonotype: A read error may be the cause here, since a much bigger clone is one base away. CDR3 bases: TGCGCCAGCAGCTTGGGGGGCGACCAAGAGACCAAGTACTTC. Amino acids: CASSLGGDQETKYF. The V gene is TRBV5-1, the J gene TRBJ2-5; the D gene is possibly TRBD1 (5 bases). CDR1 is SGHRS and CDR2 is YFSETQ in the germline V gene. The CDR3 extends over 14 amino acids.

This clonotype occurred a few times. This sequence joins TRBV7-2 and TRBJ2-3; D is unclear. The germline V gene has CDR1 SGHTA and CDR2 FQGNSA. This CDR3 comprises 12 residues. Trimming shortened V by 1 base and J by 6 bases, and 5 bases separated the two germline ends. The CDR3 nucleotides are TGTGCCAGCAGCTTAGTGAAGGATACGCAGTATTTT. Its protein is CASSLVKDTQYF.

Only a few counts were recorded for this clonotype. The rearrangement joins TRBV19 to TRBJ1-5; a weak D match, TRBD1 (5 bases). With 9 bases removed from V and 8 bases from J, the gap between germline ends came to 23 bases. CDR1 LNHDA and CDR2 SQIVND come from the germline V gene (reference sequence). The CDR3 contains 15 residues. The CDR3 DNA follows: TGTGCCAGCCGCAGGTTGGTGGGGGGGATGAAGCCCCAGCATTTT. The encoded protein is CASRRLVGGMKPQHF.

The J gene is TRBJ2-1, the V gene TRBV11-2; D gene uncertain. Trimming left V 1 base short and J 8 bases short, with 6 bases between. The CDR3 runs 12 residues. Per germline, CDR1 SGHAT and CDR2 FQNNGV. The DNA for the CDR3 is TGTGCCAGCAGCTTAGGAGACCATGAGCAGTTCTTC. Amino acids: CASSLGDHEQFF.

This clonotype appeared a few times. The V gene is TRBV7-9, the J gene TRBJ1-1; weak D call: TRBD1 (6 bases). From germline, CDR1 is SEHNR and CDR2 FQNEAQ (reference sequence). CDR3 size: 12 residues. Trimming stripped 5 bases from V and 11 bases from J, with 15 bases between. CDR3: CASSRPDSRAFF. The CDR3 region has the DNA TGTGCCAGCAGCAGACCGGACAGTCGGGCTTTCTTT.

J is TRBJ1-1 and V is TRBV5-1; D is perhaps TRBD1 (6 bases). The germline CDR1 and CDR2 sequences are SGHRS and YFSETQ. This CDR3 spans 14 amino acids. Between the trimmed V and J ends, which lost 0 bases and 11 bases, there was a span of 17 bases. The CDR3 DNA reads TGCGCCAGCAGCTTGGAAGCAGGGGTGCGGGTGGCTTTCTTT. It specifies CASSLEAGVRVAFF.

The chain carries TRBV5-1 and TRBJ1-6; D may be TRBD1 (5 bases). V was pared by 4 bases and J by 0 bases, with 20 bases between. The CDR3 length is 19 residues. Germline loops: CDR1 SGHRS, CDR2 YFSETQ. The CDR3 coding sequence is TGCGCCAGCAGCCCGCACGGCGGGACGGCAAGCTCCTATAATTCACCCCTCCACTTT. Protein product: CASSPHGGTASSYNSPLHF.

This chain links TRBV20-1 with TRBJ2-3, with a weak D call TRBD2 (6 bases). The germline CDR1 and CDR2 sequences are DFQATT and SNEGSKA (reference sequence). V lost 7 bases to trimming and J lost 2 bases, with 13 bases between them. This CDR3 has 13 amino acids. CDR3 coding DNA: TGCAGTGGAAGGGACTCCTACACAGATACGCAGTATTTT. Protein product: CSGRDSYTDTQYF.

This clonotype has more than one count but fewer than ten. In DNA, the CDR3 is TGCGCCAGCAGCCGTGGACAGGGGGAAGAGACCCAGTACTTC. Translation: CASSRGQGEETQYF. The chain combines TRBV5-1 with TRBJ2-5; TRBD1 aligns across 10 bases. There are 14 residues in the CDR3. V was pared by 4 bases and J by 3 bases, with 3 bases of the junction left unmatched. The germline gives CDR1 SGHRS, CDR2 YFSETQ.

This clonotype was seen ten or more times. This sequence joins TRBV9 and TRBJ1-3, with D uncertain. Germline CDR1 reads SGDLS; CDR2 reads YYNGEE. The CDR3 has 15 amino acids. V was pared by 3 bases and J by 0 bases, with 10 bases between. The DNA for the CDR3 is TGTGCCAGCAGCGACAGTCCCGTCTCTGGAAACACCATATATTTT. It specifies CASSDSPVSGNTIYF.

The chain links TRBV5-1 to TRBJ1-1; D might be TRBD1 (6 bases). V was clipped by 4 bases and J by 6 bases, with 13 bases between them. The CDR3 covers 13 residues. Germline V gene lookup returns CDR1 SGHRS and CDR2 YFSETQ. This CDR3 is CASSPRGPAEAFF. CDR3 coding DNA: TGCGCCAGCAGCCCCAGGGGCCCTGCTGAAGCTTTCTTT.

This chain's CDR3 is CASGRVGGNEQFF. CDR3 DNA: TGTGCTAGTGGGAGGGTAGGGGGCAATGAGCAGTTCTTC. The chain joins TRBV12-5 to TRBJ2-1, with D perhaps matching TRBD1 (6 bases). Germline V CDR1 and CDR2: LGHNT, FRNRAP. The CDR3 totals 13 residues. V was trimmed by 6 bases and J by 6 bases, leaving 12 bases between them.